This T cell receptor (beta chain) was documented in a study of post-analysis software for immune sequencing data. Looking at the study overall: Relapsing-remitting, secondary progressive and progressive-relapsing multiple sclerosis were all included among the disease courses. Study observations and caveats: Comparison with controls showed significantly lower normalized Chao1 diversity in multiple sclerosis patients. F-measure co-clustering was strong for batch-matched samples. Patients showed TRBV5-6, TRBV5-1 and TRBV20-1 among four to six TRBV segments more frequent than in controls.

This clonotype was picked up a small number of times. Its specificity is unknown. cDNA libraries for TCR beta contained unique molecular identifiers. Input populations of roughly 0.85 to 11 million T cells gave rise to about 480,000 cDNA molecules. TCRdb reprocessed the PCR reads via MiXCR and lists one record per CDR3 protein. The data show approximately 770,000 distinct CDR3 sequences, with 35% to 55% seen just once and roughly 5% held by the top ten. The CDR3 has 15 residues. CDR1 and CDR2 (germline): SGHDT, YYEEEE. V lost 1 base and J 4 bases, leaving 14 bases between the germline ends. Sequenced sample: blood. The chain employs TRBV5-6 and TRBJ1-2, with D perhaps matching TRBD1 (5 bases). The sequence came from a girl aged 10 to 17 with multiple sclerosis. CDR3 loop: CASSLRQIEGYGYTF. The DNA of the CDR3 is TGTGCCAGCAGCTTGCGACAGATCGAGGGCTATGGCTACACCTTC. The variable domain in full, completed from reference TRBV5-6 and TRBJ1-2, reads DAGVTQSPTHLIKTRGQQVTLRCSPKSGHDTVSWYQQALGQGPQFIFQYYEEEERQRGNFPDRFSGHQFPNYSSELNVNALLLGDSALYLCASSLRQIEGYGYTFGSGTRLTVV.